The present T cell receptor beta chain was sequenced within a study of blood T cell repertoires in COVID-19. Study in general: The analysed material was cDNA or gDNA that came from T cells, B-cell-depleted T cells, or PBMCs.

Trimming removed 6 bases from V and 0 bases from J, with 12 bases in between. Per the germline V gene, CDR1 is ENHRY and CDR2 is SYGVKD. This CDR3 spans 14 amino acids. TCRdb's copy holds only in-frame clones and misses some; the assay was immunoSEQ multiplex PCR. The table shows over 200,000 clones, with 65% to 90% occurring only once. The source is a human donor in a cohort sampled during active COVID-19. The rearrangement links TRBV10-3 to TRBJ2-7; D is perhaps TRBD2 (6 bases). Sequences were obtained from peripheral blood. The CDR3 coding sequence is TGTGCCATCAGAGTAGCGGAGAGCTCCTACGAGCAGTACTTC. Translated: CAIRVAESSYEQYF.